This T cell receptor beta chain was observed in a study of T cell responses to AZD1222 COVID-19 vaccine. In its sample, this clone was seen once. Profiling relied on immunoSEQ multiplex PCR, and the TCRdb table lists in-frame clones only, not all of them. The profile shows 95,000 or so clones, approximately 90% of them singletons. Per the germline V gene, CDR1 is SGDLS and CDR2 is YYNGEE. CDR3 length: 14 residues. V was trimmed by 1 base and J by 4 bases, leaving 11 bases between them. The clonotype comes from an adult in good health. Here the sequenced sample was peripheral blood, taken on day 0 of AZD1222 vaccination. The chain carries TRBV9 and TRBJ1-1; D possibly corresponds to TRBD1 (5 bases). CDR3 amino acids: CASSVRATGTEAFF. CDR3 DNA sequence: TGTGCCAGCAGCGTACGTGCTACAGGCACTGAAGCTTTCTTT.